Listed below are T cell receptor beta chains from one sample, sequenced in a study of human T cells and chemical hapten exposure. From the RACE reads, TCRdb called clonotypes with MiXCR, one entry per CDR3 protein. The sample carries about 180,000 distinct CDR3 sequences, almost 30% recorded once. The material sequenced was whole blood, taken in connection with sensitization to the hapten diphenylcyclopropenone (DPC). All receptors come from a woman aged 25 to 45 with alopecia areata. Some clones in this sample may be carry-over from other donors' samples. The CDR3 runs from the conserved cysteine through the conserved F or W. Fields, in order: clone size, J gene, D gene, V gene, CDR3 DNA, CDR3 protein. D genes are given only for firm matches. The listing skips clone size in some rows; elsewhere it reads once, few, many or a size class.

size: -
J: TRBJ1-5
D: TRBD1
V: TRBV9
DNA: TGTGCCAGCAGCGCGGGACAGGGAAAACAGCCCCAGCATTTT
CDR3: CASSAGQGKQPQHF

size: -
J: TRBJ1-1
D: TRBD1
V: TRBV7-2
DNA: TGTGCCAGCAGCACCCCTGACAGGGCGAACACTGAAGCTTTCTTT
CDR3: CASSTPDRANTEAFF

size: -
J: TRBJ2-3
D: -
V: TRBV9
DNA: TGTGCCAGCAGCGCTGAGATGAGGAGCACAGATACGCAGTATTTT
CDR3: CASSAEMRSTDTQYF

size: -
J: TRBJ1-6
D: -
V: TRBV7-3
DNA: TGTGCCAGCAGCTTAACGCAGAATTCACCCCTCCACTTT
CDR3: CASSLTQNSPLHF

size: few
J: TRBJ2-2
D: TRBD2
V: TRBV6-5
DNA: TGTGCCAGCAGATTACTAGCGGGAGGTCCCACCGGGGAGCTGTTTTTT
CDR3: CASRLLAGGPTGELFF

size: -
J: TRBJ1-2
D: -
V: TRBV7-2
DNA: TGTGCCAGCAGCCCGGCCGACGTGGGGAGCTACACCTTC
CDR3: CASSPADVGSYTF

size: -
J: TRBJ2-7
D: -
V: TRBV6-5
DNA: TGTGCCAGCAGTCAAAGCGACTATTTCTACGAGCAGTACTTC
CDR3: CASSQSDYFYEQYF

size: -
J: TRBJ2-7
D: -
V: TRBV2
DNA: TGTGCCAGCAGGGGGGCAGGCGAGCAGTACTTC
CDR3: CASRGAGEQYF

size: -
J: TRBJ1-2
D: -
V: TRBV10-3
DNA: TGTGCCATCAGGAGGGGATCCTCGACTTATGGCTACACCTTC
CDR3: CAIRRGSSTYGYTF

size: few
J: TRBJ1-4
D: -
V: TRBV7-2
DNA: TGTGCCAGCAGCTCGCCGATTAGCGAAAAACTGTTTTTT
CDR3: CASSSPISEKLFF

size: few
J: TRBJ2-5
D: -
V: TRBV20-1
DNA: TGCAGTGCTAGAGACCCCCAGGGGAAAGAGACCCAGTACTTC
CDR3: CSARDPQGKETQYF

size: many
J: TRBJ1-4
D: TRBD1
V: TRBV7-8
DNA: TGTGCCAGCAGCTTAGCAGCACAGGGGCGCGAAAAACTGTTTTTT
CDR3: CASSLAAQGREKLFF

size: -
J: TRBJ1-5
D: TRBD1
V: TRBV11-3
DNA: TGTGCCAGCAGCTTTCAGGGGGCGCGGGGCAATCAGCCCCAGCATTTT
CDR3: CASSFQGARGNQPQHF

size: few
J: TRBJ2-7
D: TRBD2
V: TRBV4-2
DNA: TGTGCCAGCAGCCCGCGGACTAGCGGGGACTCATCCTACGAGCAGTACTTC
CDR3: CASSPRTSGDSSYEQYF